The entry below gives a single T cell receptor beta chain sequence along with its context. The CDR3 is 15 residues long. J lost 0 bases, V lost 3 bases, and 5 bases had no gene match. Germline lookup yields CDR1 DFQATT and CDR2 SNEGSKA (reference sequence). These data are taken from a study of blood T cell repertoires in COVID-19. About the research overall: COVID-19 samples, acute and convalescent, were from the United States, Italy and Spain. PBMCs, B-cell-depleted T cells, or T cells provided the cDNA or gDNA that made up the material.

In the study's own analysis: The authors estimated nucleated cell counts from reference gene primer amplification. Method: immunoSEQ multiplex PCR; TCRdb's copy keeps in-frame clones and lacks some. Clone size and the V and J calls come from that table; the DNA yielded D and trimming. This sample carries about 200,000 clones, about nine tenths of them seen once, and the ten largest clones take 5.9%. This sequence was found in a man aged 80 or over with acute or convalescent COVID-19. Sequenced: peripheral blood. The chain uses TRBV20-1 and TRBJ1-5, with 7 bases fitting TRBD1. For the CDR3, the DNA is TGCAGTGCTAGTGGGGGGACAGCTAGCAATCAGCCCCAGCATTTT. Protein sequence: CSASGGTASNQPQHF.